Given below is one T cell receptor beta chain in context. Its matching antigen is unknown. Some clones are missing from TCRdb's copy, which holds only in-frame ones; the method was immunoSEQ multiplex PCR. The sample contains more than 300,000 clones, around 84% of which appear only once. This entry belongs to a study of Ad26.COV2.S vaccination and SARS-CoV-2 variants. Across the study: Sample donor was a member of the COV1001 Ad26.COV2.S trial arm. The study gave Ad26.COV2.S intramuscularly, once or twice 56 days apart. Study-wide findings and caveats: The TCR breadth and depth analyses may have understated or missed part of the total T cell responses.

Treatment noted: around 19 received Ad26.COV2.S at low or high dose, single or two shots; 5 received placebo; per-sample allocation not given. After the first vaccine or placebo injection, samples were drawn on day 63. Based in Boston, the donor was an adult of 18-55 years. The length of the CDR3 is 19 residues. The sample was peripheral blood, taken in a trial of Ad26.COV2.S vaccine versus placebo. This clonotype was sampled from a person aged 18 to 59 who received the Ad26.COV2.S COVID-19 vaccine or a placebo. The chain couples TRBV21-1 to TRBJ2-7; TRBD2, the table's D call, lacks a check against the DNA. TRBV21-1 is a documented pseudogene. CDR3 nucleotide sequence: TGTGCCAGCAGCAAAGGGGGGGGCGGACTAGCCGGATCCACCCACGAGCAGTACTTC. Protein: CASSKGGGGLAGSTHEQYF.